This T cell receptor (beta chain) is from a study of blood T cell repertoires in COVID-19. Across the whole study: The United States, Italy and Spain were the sources of the acute and convalescent COVID-19 samples. Sample material is recorded as cDNA or gDNA derived from T cells, B-cell-depleted T cells, or PBMCs.

Assay used: immunoSEQ multiplex PCR; TCRdb lists only in-frame clones, some missing. The sample contains about 80,000 clones, approximately 80% of which appear only once. V was pared by 4 bases and J by 6 bases, with 13 bases between. There are 14 residues in the CDR3. The germline gives CDR1 SGDLS, CDR2 YYNGEE. The sequenced sample consisted of peripheral blood. The genes are TRBV9 and TRBJ2-2, with D possibly TRBD1 on 6 matching bases. The receptor was isolated from a human donor in a cohort sampled during active COVID-19. The CDR3 bases are TGTGCCAGCAGCCCCCAGGGGATGGCCGGGGAGCTGTTTTTT. It encodes CASSPQGMAGELFF.